Below, 13 T cell receptor beta chains from the same sample are listed, as sequenced in a study of T-cell reconstitution after alpha-beta-depleted transplantation in children. Using unique molecular identifiers, the investigators prepared the TCRbeta library. One entry per CDR3 protein, called by TCRdb with MiXCR from the PCR reads. Of approximately 650,000 distinct CDR3 sequences listed, under 15% are singletons. The material sequenced was PBMCs, taken before TCRalphabeta/CD19-depleted stem cell transplant. The receptors derive from a girl under 10 years old with congenital amegakaryocytic thrombocytopenia, due to receive a stem cell transplant.

This rearrangement joins TRBV5-1 to TRBJ2-5; D may be TRBD1 (5 bases). The CDR3 spans 14 residues. The V gene lost 0 bases and the J gene lost 5 bases, with 11 bases spanning the gap. Germline V gene sequence: CDR1 SGHRS, CDR2 YFSETQ. The DNA of the CDR3 is TGCGCCAGCAGCTTGGCAGGGAAAAGTGAGACCCAGTACTTC. Translation gives CASSLAGKSETQYF.

This clonotype was seen a handful of times. This chain links TRBV12-3 or TRBV12-4 with TRBJ2-1, with TRBD2 matching 9 bases. The CDR3 loop spans 15 amino acids. J gave up 6 bases and V 6 bases, and 9 bases lay outside the gene matches. The CDR3 is CASSPRSGRSNEQFF. CDR3 nucleotide sequence: TGTGCCAGCAGCCCACGGAGCGGGAGGTCCAATGAGCAGTTCTTC.

This clonotype came up many times. This chain connects TRBV7-3 to TRBJ2-1, with 10 positions matching TRBD2. Germline V gene data show CDR1 as SGHTA and CDR2 as FQGTGA. V shed 1 base and J 3 bases; nucleotides not matched to a gene: 0. This CDR3 comprises 15 residues. This CDR3 reads CASSLIAGGYNEQFF. The CDR3 region has the DNA TGTGCCAGCAGCTTAATAGCGGGGGGCTACAATGAGCAGTTCTTC.

This clonotype turned up a few times. This CDR3 reads CASSLLGTANTGELFF. The CDR3 coding sequence is TGCGCCAGCAGTCTCCTTGGGACTGCGAACACCGGGGAGCTGTTTTTT. The genes are TRBV5-1 and TRBJ2-2, with D possibly TRBD2 on 6 matching bases. V lost 5 bases and J lost 0, with 14 bases in between. Per the germline V gene, CDR1 is SGHRS and CDR2 is YFSETQ. The CDR3 sequence is 16 residues long.

The rearrangement uses TRBV12-3 or TRBV12-4 and TRBJ1-5, with unresolved D. This CDR3 region has 15 residues. V lost 7 bases to trimming and J lost 4 bases, with 17 bases between them. The CDR3 sequence is CASTDRDSPNQPQHF. CDR3 sequence (DNA): TGTGCCAGCACGGATCGGGATTCCCCAAATCAGCCCCAGCATTTT.

This clonotype was counted between two and nine times. The chain uses TRBV6-2 or TRBV6-3 and TRBJ2-7, with TRBD1 identical over 7 bases. Germline V gene sequence: CDR1 MNHEY, CDR2 SVGEGT. The CDR3 has 14 residues. The trim removed 6 bases at V and 0 bases at J, leaving 5 bases unmatched. CDR3 amino acids: CASSRDSNSYEQYF. The CDR3 DNA is TGTGCCAGCAGCCGGGACAGCAACTCCTACGAGCAGTACTTC.

There are a few counts of this clonotype. V usage is TRBV29-1 and J usage is TRBJ2-1; the D gene is possibly TRBD2 (6 bases). The CDR3 is 15 residues long. V was cut by 0 bases and J by 8 bases, with 17 bases left in between. Germline assignment: CDR1 SQVTM and CDR2 ANQGSEA. The CDR3 region has the DNA TGCAGCGTTGAAGATCCTGGCGGGATAGGCTATGAGCAGTTCTTC. The encoded protein is CSVEDPGGIGYEQFF.

Concerning this clonotype: One end of the junction varies from germline; a read error may be responsible. The rearrangement uses TRBV7-8 and TRBJ2-6; maybe TRBD1 (5 bases). The CDR3 spans 16 residues. The V gene's germline CDR1 is SGHVS and CDR2 FQNEAQ. The CDR3 protein is CASSLVVSPGANVLSF. The CDR3 DNA sequence: TGTGCCAGCAGCTTAGTAGTTAGTCCTGGGGCCAACGTCCTGTCTTTC. The whole variable domain, filled in from reference TRBV7-8 and TRBJ2-6, reads GAGVSQSPRYKVAKRGQDVALRCDPISGHVSLFWYQQALGQGPEFLTYFQNEAQLDKSGLPSDRFFAERPEGSVSTLKIQRTQQEDSAVYLCASSLVVSPGANVLSFGAGSRLTVL.

This clonotype was observed many times. The J gene is TRBJ2-1, the V gene TRBV10-3, with TRBD2 identical over 8 bases. J gave up 2 bases and V 7 bases, and 4 bases lay outside the gene matches. Germline V lookup: CDR1 ENHRY, CDR2 SYGVKD. The CDR3 is made up of 14 amino acids. The DNA of the CDR3 is TGTGCCATCACCCCGACTAGCGCCTACAATGAGCAGTTCTTC. Its translation is CAITPTSAYNEQFF.

There are many counts of this clonotype. The chain is built from TRBV18 and TRBJ1-2; 10 bases are a match to TRBD1. Germline V gene lookup returns CDR1 KGHSH and CDR2 LQKENI. The J segment lost 8 bases and the V segment lost 3 bases, leaving 6 bases of the junction unmatched. CDR3 length: 14 residues. The CDR3 DNA reads TGTGCCAGCTCACCGGGACAGGGGATATGGGGCTACACCTTC. It codes for CASSPGQGIWGYTF.

This clonotype was counted ten times or more. The chain carries TRBV20-1 and TRBJ2-3, with TRBD2 identical over 10 bases. The CDR3 loop spans 15 amino acids. The ends lost 3 bases at V and 14 bases at J; junction bases unmatched: 17. From germline, CDR1 is DFQATT and CDR2 SNEGSKA (reference sequence). The CDR3 reads CSASPIEYSSGSGYF. In DNA, the CDR3 is TGCAGTGCTAGCCCAATCGAGTATTCTAGCGGGAGTGGGTATTTT.

This clonotype was counted ten times or more. This chain links TRBV7-9 with TRBJ1-1; D is ambiguous. Per germline, CDR1 SEHNR and CDR2 FQNEAQ (reference sequence). The V end was cut by 2 bases, the J end by 8 bases, with 9 bases between. The CDR3 sequence is 12 residues long. DNA for the CDR3: TGTGCCAGCAGCTTATTCCTTGGGGAAGCTTTCTTT. This sequence encodes CASSLFLGEAFF.

In this sample, this clonotype turned up a few times. V is TRBV20-1 and J is TRBJ1-4; D remains ambiguous. Germline values: CDR1 DFQATT, CDR2 SNEGSKA (reference sequence). The CDR3 loop spans 15 amino acids. V was clipped by 3 bases and J by 8 bases, with 19 bases between them. The CDR3 here is CSARPPRVALEKLFF. CDR3 coding DNA: TGCAGTGCTAGGCCCCCAAGGGTAGCCTTGGAAAAACTGTTTTTT.